This entry lists 6 T cell receptor beta chains sequenced from one sample in a study of T cells in women clearing cervical HPV infection. Method: immunoSEQ multiplex PCR; TCRdb's copy keeps in-frame clones and lacks some. Recorded here are under 40,000 clones; the top ten clones represent more than 3.5%. Sequencing input: blood buffy coat. These receptors came from a woman aged 18 to 75 with a cervical HPV16 infection that either progressed to CIN3+ or cleared (not recorded which).

Remarks on this clone: The CDR3 end falls 3 residues outside the read, so it is completed with the germline J gene. J is TRBJ1-4 and V is TRBV2; 9 bases fit TRBD1. This CDR3 spans 15 amino acids. Germline values: CDR1 SNHLY, CDR2 FYNNEI. With 4 bases clipped from V and 4 bases from J, the junction kept 4 bases outside the gene matches. CDR3 bases read: TGTGCCAGCAGTGCCACAGGGGGCCGTAATGAAAAA. Translated: CASSATGGRNEK. The entire CDR3 sequence reads CASSATGGRNEKLFF.

On this clone itself: The read falls 3 residues short of the CDR3 end, and the missing part is taken from the germline J gene. The rearrangement uses TRBV5-1 and TRBJ2-5, with D uncertain. The germline V and J ends were trimmed by 0 bases and 3 bases, with 6 bases remaining between them. In germline, CDR1 is SGHRS, CDR2 YFSETQ. The CDR3 is 13 amino acids. The sequenced CDR3 bases are TGCGCCAGCAGCTTGGAGCGTAAAGAGACC. Translation: CASSLERKET. From start to end, the CDR3 is CASSLERKETQYF.

A note on this clone: Read coverage stops 3 residues before the CDR3 terminus; the germline J gene supplies the remainder. The V call is TRBV18, the J call TRBJ2-2, with unresolved D. Germline V CDR1 and CDR2: KGHSH, LQKENI. This CDR3 contains 14 residues. The CDR3: CASSPSSTNEKLFF. The sequenced part of the CDR3 DNA is TGTGCCAGCTCACCGAGTTCAACTAATGAAAAG.

For this clone: The read ends 3 residues early relative to the CDR3; the germline J gene fills the gap. J is TRBJ1-1 and V is TRBV2; 10 nucleotides match TRBD1. The CDR3 contains 13 residues. Unmatched junction bases numbered 2, after V lost 4 bases and J lost 6 bases. CDR1 is SNHLY, CDR2 FYNNEI, per germline. CDR3 in amino acids: CASSGQGASEAFF. The CDR3 DNA, read in part, is TGTGCCAGCAGTGGACAGGGGGCTTCTGAA. Full variable domain (outside the CDR3, taken from reference TRBV2 and TRBJ1-1): EPEVTQTPSHQVTQMGQEVILRCVPISNHLYFYWYRQILGQKVEFLVSFYNNEISEKSEIFDDQFSVERPDGSNFTLKIRSTKLEDSAMYFCASSGQGASEAFFGQGTRLTVV.

To note about this clone: The read ends 3 residues early relative to the CDR3; the germline J gene fills the gap. The chain carries TRBV18 and TRBJ1-2; TRBD1 matches 9 bases. The germline gives CDR1 KGHSH, CDR2 LQKENI. This CDR3 region has 14 residues. The part of the CDR3 DNA that was read is TGTGCCAGCTCACCGGGACAGGGCAGCTACGAC. It translates to CASSPGQGSYD. The whole CDR3 sequence is CASSPGQGSYDYTF.

With regard to this clone: Read data end 3 residues before the CDR3 end; the end is taken from the germline J gene. The V and J genes are TRBV30 and TRBJ1-2; D remains unclear. Per the germline V gene, CDR1 is GTSNPN and CDR2 is SVGIG (reference sequence). CDR3 length equals 14 residues. The CDR3 loop reads CACPNPAGGDTYTF. The CDR3 DNA, read in part, is TGTGCCTGCCCTAACCCAGCGGGAGGAGATACC. Filled out from reference TRBV30 and TRBJ1-2, the complete variable domain reads SQTIHQWPATLVQPVGSPLSLECTVEGTSNPNLYWYRQAAGRGLQLLFYSVGIGQISSEVPQNLSASRPQDRQFILSSKKLLLSDSGFYLCACPNPAGGDTYTFGSGTRLTVV.